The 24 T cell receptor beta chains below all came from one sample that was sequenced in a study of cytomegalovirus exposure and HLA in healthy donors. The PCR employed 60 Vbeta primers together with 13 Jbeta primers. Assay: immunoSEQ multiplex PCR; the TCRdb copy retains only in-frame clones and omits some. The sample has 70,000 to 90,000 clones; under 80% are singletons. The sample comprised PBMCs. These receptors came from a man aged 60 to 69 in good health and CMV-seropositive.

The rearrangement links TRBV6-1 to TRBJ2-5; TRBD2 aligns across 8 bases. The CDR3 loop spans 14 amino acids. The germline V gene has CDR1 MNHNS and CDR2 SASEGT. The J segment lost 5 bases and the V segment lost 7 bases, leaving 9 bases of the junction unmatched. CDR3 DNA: TGTGCCAGCATCGAGGGTGTAGCGGGGGAGACCCAGTACTTC. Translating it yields CASIEGVAGETQYF.

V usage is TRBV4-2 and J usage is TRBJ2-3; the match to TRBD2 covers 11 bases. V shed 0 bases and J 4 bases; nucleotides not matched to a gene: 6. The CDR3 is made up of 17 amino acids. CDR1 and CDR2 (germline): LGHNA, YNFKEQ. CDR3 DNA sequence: TGTGCCAGCAGCCAAGATTTACTAGCGGGAGTTTCAGATACGCAGTATTTT. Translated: CASSQDLLAGVSDTQYF.

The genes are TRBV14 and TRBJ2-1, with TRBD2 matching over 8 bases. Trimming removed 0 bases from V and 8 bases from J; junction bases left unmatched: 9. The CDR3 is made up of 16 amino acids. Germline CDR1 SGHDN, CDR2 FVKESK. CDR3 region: CASSQDLSGRLDEQFF. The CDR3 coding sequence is TGTGCCAGCAGCCAAGATTTAAGCGGGAGACTCGATGAGCAGTTCTTC.

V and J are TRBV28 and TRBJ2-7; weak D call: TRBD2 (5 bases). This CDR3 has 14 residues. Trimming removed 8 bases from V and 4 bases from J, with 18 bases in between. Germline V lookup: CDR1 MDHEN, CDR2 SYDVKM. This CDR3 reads CASQTRRASYEQYF. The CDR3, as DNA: TGTGCCAGCCAAACGCGGCGGGCCAGTTACGAGCAGTACTTC.

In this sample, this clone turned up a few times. The CDR3 protein is CASSLVGSPVPTEAFF. Written as DNA, the CDR3 is TGTGCCAGCAGTTTGGTGGGCAGCCCTGTCCCCACTGAAGCTTTCTTT. This chain links TRBV28 with TRBJ1-1; D call uncertain. V lost 3 bases and J lost 4, with 18 bases in between. Germline lookup yields CDR1 MDHEN and CDR2 SYDVKM. The CDR3 loop spans 16 amino acids.

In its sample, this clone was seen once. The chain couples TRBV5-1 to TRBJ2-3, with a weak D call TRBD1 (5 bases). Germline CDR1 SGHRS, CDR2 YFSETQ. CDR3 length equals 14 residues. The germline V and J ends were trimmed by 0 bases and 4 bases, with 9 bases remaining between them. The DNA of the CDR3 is TGCGCCAGCAGCTTGGAAGGGGAATCAGATACGCAGTATTTT. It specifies CASSLEGESDTQYF.

CDR3 loop: CAISGQGPGLTGYTF. CDR3 nucleotides: TGTGCCATCAGTGGTCAGGGCCCAGGCCTTACTGGCTACACCTTC. The rearrangement links TRBV10-3 to TRBJ1-2, with D possibly matching TRBD1 (5 bases). The length of the CDR3 is 15 residues. The germline V gene has CDR1 ENHRY and CDR2 SYGVKD. V was cut by 4 bases and J by 7 bases, with 19 bases left in between.

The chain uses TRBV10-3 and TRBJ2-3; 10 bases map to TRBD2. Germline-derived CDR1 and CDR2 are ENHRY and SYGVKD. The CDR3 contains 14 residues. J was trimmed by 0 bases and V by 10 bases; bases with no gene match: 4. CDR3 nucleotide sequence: TGTGCCACCCGGACTAGCGGTAGCACAGATACGCAGTATTTT. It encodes CATRTSGSTDTQYF.

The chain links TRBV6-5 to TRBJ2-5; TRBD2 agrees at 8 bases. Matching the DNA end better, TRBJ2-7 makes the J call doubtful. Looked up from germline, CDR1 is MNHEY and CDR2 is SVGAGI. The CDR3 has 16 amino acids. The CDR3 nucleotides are TGTGCCAGCAGTTATGGCCAGCCGGGACTAGGATACGAGCAGTACTTC. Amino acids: CASSYGQPGLGYEQYF.

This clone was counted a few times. The CDR3 spells CASSSSPGQGDNEQFF. CDR3 DNA: TGTGCCAGCAGCTCCTCCCCGGGACAGGGTGACAATGAGCAGTTCTTC. The V gene is TRBV9, the J gene TRBJ2-1; 9 nucleotides agree with TRBD1. Germline V gene sequence: CDR1 SGDLS, CDR2 YYNGEE. The ends lost 4 bases at V and 5 bases at J; junction bases unmatched: 10. The length of the CDR3 is 16 residues.

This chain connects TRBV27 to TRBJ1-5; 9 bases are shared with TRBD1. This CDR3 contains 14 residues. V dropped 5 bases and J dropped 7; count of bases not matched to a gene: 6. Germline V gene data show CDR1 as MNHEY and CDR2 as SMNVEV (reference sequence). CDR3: CASSGGQGGQPQHF. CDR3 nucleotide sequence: TGTGCCAGCAGTGGGGGACAGGGCGGACAGCCCCAGCATTTT.

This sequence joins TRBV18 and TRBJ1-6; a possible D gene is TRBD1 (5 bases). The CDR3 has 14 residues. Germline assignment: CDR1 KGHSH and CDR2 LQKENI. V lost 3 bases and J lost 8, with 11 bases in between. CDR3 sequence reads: CASSPPGDHSPLHF. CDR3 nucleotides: TGTGCCAGCTCACCGCCGGGGGATCATTCACCCCTCCACTTT.

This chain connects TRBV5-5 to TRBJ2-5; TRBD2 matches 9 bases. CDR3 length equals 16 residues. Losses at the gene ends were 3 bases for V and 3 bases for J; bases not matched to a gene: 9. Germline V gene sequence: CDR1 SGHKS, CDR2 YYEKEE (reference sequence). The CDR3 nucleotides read TGTGCCAGCAGCTCCTATCCTGAGCGGGGGGAAGAGACCCAGTACTTC. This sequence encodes CASSSYPERGEETQYF.

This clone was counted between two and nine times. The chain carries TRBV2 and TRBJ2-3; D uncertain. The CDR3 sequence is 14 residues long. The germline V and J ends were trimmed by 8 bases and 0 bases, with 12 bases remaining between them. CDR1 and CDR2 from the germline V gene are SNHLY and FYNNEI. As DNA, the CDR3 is TGTGCCAGCGTTGAACTCACGAGCACAGATACGCAGTATTTT. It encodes CASVELTSTDTQYF.

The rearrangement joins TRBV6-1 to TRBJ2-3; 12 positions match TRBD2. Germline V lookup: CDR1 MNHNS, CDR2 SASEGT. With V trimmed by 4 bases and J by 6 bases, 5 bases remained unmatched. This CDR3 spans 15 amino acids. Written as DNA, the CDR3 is TGTGCCAGCAGTGCCCTAGCGGGAGGGATCGATACGCAGTATTTT. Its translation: CASSALAGGIDTQYF.

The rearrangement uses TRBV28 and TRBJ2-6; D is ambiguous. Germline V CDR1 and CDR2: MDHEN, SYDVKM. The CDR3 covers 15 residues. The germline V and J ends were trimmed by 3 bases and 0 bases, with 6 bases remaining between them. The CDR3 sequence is CASSLRISGANVLTF. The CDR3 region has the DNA TGTGCCAGCAGTTTGCGCATCTCTGGGGCCAACGTCCTGACTTTC. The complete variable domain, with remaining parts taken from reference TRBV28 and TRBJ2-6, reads DVKVTQSSRYLVKRTGEKVFLECVQDMDHENMFWYRQDPGLGLRLIYFSYDVKMKEKGDIPEGYSVSREKKERFSLILESASTNQTSMYLCASSLRISGANVLTFGAGSRLTVL.

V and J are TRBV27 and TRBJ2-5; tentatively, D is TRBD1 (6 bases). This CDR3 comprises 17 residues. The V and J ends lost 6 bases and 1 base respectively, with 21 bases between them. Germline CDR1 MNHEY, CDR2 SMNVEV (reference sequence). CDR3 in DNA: TGTGCCAGCAGCATTATGGGGGCTAGTATGGCCCAAGAGACCCAGTACTTC. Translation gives CASSIMGASMAQETQYF.

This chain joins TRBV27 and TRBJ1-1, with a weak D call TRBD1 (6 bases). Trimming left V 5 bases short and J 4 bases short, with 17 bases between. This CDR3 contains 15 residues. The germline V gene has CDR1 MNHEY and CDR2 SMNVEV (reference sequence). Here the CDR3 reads CASSPRGGASTEAFF. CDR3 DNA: TGTGCCAGCAGTCCTCGTGGGGGCGCGAGCACTGAAGCTTTCTTT.

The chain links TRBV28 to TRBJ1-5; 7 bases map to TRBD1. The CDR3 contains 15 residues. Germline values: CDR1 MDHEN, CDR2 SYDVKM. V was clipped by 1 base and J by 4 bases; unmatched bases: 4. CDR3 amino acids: CASSLLQGDNQPQHF. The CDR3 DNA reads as TGTGCCAGCAGTTTATTGCAGGGGGATAATCAGCCCCAGCATTTT.

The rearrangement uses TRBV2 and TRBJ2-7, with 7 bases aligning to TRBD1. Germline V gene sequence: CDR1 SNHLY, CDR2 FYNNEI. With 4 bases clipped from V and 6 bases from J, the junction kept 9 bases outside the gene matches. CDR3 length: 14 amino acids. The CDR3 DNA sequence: TGTGCCAGCAGTGGACAGGGTGAACGGGTCGAGCAGTACTTC. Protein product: CASSGQGERVEQYF. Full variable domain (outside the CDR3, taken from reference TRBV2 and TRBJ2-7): EPEVTQTPSHQVTQMGQEVILRCVPISNHLYFYWYRQILGQKVEFLVSFYNNEISEKSEIFDDQFSVERPDGSNFTLKIRSTKLEDSAMYFCASSGQGERVEQYFGPGTRLTVT.

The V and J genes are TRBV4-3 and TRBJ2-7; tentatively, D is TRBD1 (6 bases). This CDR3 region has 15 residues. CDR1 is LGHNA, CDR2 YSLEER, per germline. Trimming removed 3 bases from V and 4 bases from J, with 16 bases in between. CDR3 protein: CASSHFRDISYEQYF. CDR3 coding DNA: TGCGCCAGCAGCCATTTCCGGGACATTTCTTACGAGCAGTACTTC.

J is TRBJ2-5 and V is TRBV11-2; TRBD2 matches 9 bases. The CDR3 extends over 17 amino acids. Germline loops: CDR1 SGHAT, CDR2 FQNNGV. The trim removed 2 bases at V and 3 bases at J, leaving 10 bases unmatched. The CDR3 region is CASSLMLASGIKETQYF. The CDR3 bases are TGTGCCAGCAGCTTAATGTTGGCTAGCGGGATAAAAGAGACCCAGTACTTC.

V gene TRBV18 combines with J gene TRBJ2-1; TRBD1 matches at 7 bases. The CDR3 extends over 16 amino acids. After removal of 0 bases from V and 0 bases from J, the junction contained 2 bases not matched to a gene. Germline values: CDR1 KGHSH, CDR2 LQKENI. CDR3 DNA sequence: TGTGCCAGCTCACCACCGGACAGGAGCTCCTACAATGAGCAGTTCTTC. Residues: CASSPPDRSSYNEQFF.

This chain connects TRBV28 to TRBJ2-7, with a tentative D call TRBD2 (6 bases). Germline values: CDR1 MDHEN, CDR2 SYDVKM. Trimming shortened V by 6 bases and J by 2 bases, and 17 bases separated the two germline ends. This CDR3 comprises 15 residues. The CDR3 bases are TGTGCCAGCAGGTTTGGCCGGGCGGGGCCCTACGAGCAGTACTTC. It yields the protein CASRFGRAGPYEQYF.